The subject of this entry is one T cell receptor (beta chain). Original handling: Estimation of nucleated cell counts relied on the amplification of reference gene primers. Assay used: immunoSEQ multiplex PCR; TCRdb lists only in-frame clones, some missing. V and J calls and clone size follow that table, whereas D and trimming were derived from the DNA. The table records about 60,000 clones, 90% of them present only once. The data originate from a study of blood T cell repertoires in COVID-19. Looking at the study overall: Samples came from the United States, Italy and Spain, spanning acute and convalescent COVID-19. The analysed material was cDNA or gDNA that came from T cells, B-cell-depleted T cells, or PBMCs.

The TCR comes from a man aged 55-75 years with active COVID-19. Sequencing input: peripheral blood.

DNA of the CDR3: TGTGCCAGCAGCCCGGGACAGATGAATGAAAAACTGTTTTTT. Its protein product is CASSPGQMNEKLFF. This rearrangement joins TRBV7-9 to TRBJ1-4, with 7 positions matching TRBD1. The germline V gene has CDR1 SEHNR and CDR2 FQNEAQ (reference sequence). CDR3 size: 14 residues. Trimming at V came to 5 bases and at J to 5 bases, leaving 5 bases not matched to a gene.